The 10 T cell receptor beta chains below come from one sample, sequenced in a study of T-cell reconstitution after alpha-beta-depleted transplantation in children. Unique molecular identifiers were built into the TCRbeta library. From the PCR reads, TCRdb called clonotypes with MiXCR, one entry per CDR3 protein. The sample records about 980,000 distinct CDR3 sequences, roughly 31% being singletons. Sequenced here: PBMCs, mostly from graft donor cells, sampled 360 days after TCRalphabeta/CD19-depleted stem cell transplant. The receptors originated from a boy in the first two years of life who had a stem cell transplant for SCID, so the T cells may come from the graft donor.

This clonotype was detected ten times or more. V usage is TRBV5-1 and J usage is TRBJ2-2, with TRBD1 as a possible D gene (6 bases). The CDR3 length is 14 residues. The germline CDR1 and CDR2 sequences are SGHRS and YFSETQ. Trimming removed 4 bases at V and 1 base at J, with 8 bases between. CDR3 sequence reads: CASSPQGNTGELFF. The CDR3 nucleotides read TGCGCCAGCAGCCCACAGGGGAACACCGGGGAGCTGTTTTTT. The full variable domain, completed using reference TRBV5-1 and TRBJ2-2, is KAGVTQTPRYLIKTRGQQVTLSCSPISGHRSVSWYQQTPGQGLQFLFEYFSETQRNKGNFPGRFSGRQFSNSRSEMNVSTLELGDSALYLCASSPQGNTGELFFGEGSRLTVL.

This clonotype was recorded a few times. The chain carries TRBV6-2 or TRBV6-3 and TRBJ2-7; D might be TRBD2 (5 bases). This CDR3 is built from 17 residues. Germline loops: CDR1 MNHEY, CDR2 SVGEGT. The germline V and J ends were trimmed by 3 bases and 7 bases, with 25 bases remaining between them. CDR3 coding DNA: TGTGCCAGCAGTTATGGACGTTTGGAGGCACCATATGGTGAGCAGTACTTC. Amino acid sequence: CASSYGRLEAPYGEQYF.

The rearrangement uses TRBV21-1 and TRBJ2-1; the D call TRBD1 from the table was never checked on the DNA. TRBV21-1 is termed a pseudogene. This CDR3 has 15 amino acids. The CDR3 is CASSKWGQEINEQFF. The CDR3 DNA sequence: TGTGCCAGCAGCAAATGGGGACAGGAAATCAATGAGCAGTTCTTC.

In this sample, this clonotype turned up a few times. This rearrangement joins TRBV4-1 to TRBJ1-5, with D maybe TRBD1 (5 bases). V lost 0 bases to trimming and J lost 6 bases, with 15 bases between them. The CDR3 extends over 16 amino acids. CDR1 is MGHRA and CDR2 is YSYEKL in the germline V gene. The CDR3 DNA follows: TGCGCCAGCAGCCAAGATATCCAGGGCGTCCTTCAGCCCCAGCATTTT. Its translation is CASSQDIQGVLQPQHF.

This clonotype was counted a few times. The chain carries TRBV27 and TRBJ2-7; 11 bases agree with TRBD2. Germline CDR1 is MNHEY and CDR2 is SMNVEV (reference sequence). V lost 4 bases to trimming and J lost 11 bases; unmatched junction nucleotides: 10. The CDR3 is 14 residues long. As DNA, the CDR3 is TGTGCCAGCAGTTCGCTAGCGGGGGGTAATGTAGAGTACTTC. Its translation is CASSSLAGGNVEYF.

The rearrangement joins TRBV7-7 to TRBJ2-2; 15 bases line up with TRBD2. J lost 10 bases, V lost 4 bases, and 4 bases had no gene match. CDR1 and CDR2 (germline): SSHAT, FNYEAQ (reference sequence). The CDR3 is 15 residues long. Here the CDR3 DNA reads TGTGCCAGCAGCTCCGGACTAGCGGGGGGGCCGGAGCTGTTTTTT. The encoded protein is CASSSGLAGGPELFF.

This clonotype was observed a single time. This sequence joins TRBV5-1 and TRBJ2-7, with 7 nucleotides matching TRBD1. CDR3 size: 14 residues. Losses at the gene ends were 6 bases for V and 6 bases for J; bases not matched to a gene: 12. CDR1 and CDR2 (germline): SGHRS, YFSETQ. CDR3 sequence (DNA): TGCGCCAGCAAGCCGACAATGACAGGGATCGAGCAGTACTTC. Protein sequence: CASKPTMTGIEQYF. The variable domain in full, with the rest retrieved from reference TRBV5-1 and TRBJ2-7, is KAGVTQTPRYLIKTRGQQVTLSCSPISGHRSVSWYQQTPGQGLQFLFEYFSETQRNKGNFPGRFSGRQFSNSRSEMNVSTLELGDSALYLCASKPTMTGIEQYFGPGTRLTVT.

The chain combines TRBV29-1 with TRBJ2-1; D is perhaps TRBD1 (5 bases). Per the germline V gene, CDR1 is SQVTM and CDR2 is ANQGSEA. The CDR3 extends over 14 amino acids. Trimming shortened V by 6 bases and J by 0 bases, and 12 bases separated the two germline ends. The CDR3 sequence: CSVGGANSYNEQFF. CDR3 in DNA: TGCAGCGTCGGTGGGGCAAACTCCTACAATGAGCAGTTCTTC.

This clonotype was seen more than once but under ten times. The J gene is TRBJ1-6, the V gene TRBV12-3 or TRBV12-4, with no clear D. This CDR3 is 18 amino acids long. Trimming removed 5 bases from V and 0 bases from J, with 17 bases in between. The CDR3 DNA sequence: TGTGCCAGCAGTCCTCCAATGACCCCGAGCTCCTATAATTCACCCCTCCACTTT. As protein: CASSPPMTPSSYNSPLHF.

This clonotype was seen a handful of times. The chain combines TRBV20-1 with TRBJ2-7, with 7 bases fitting TRBD1. Germline V gene lookup returns CDR1 DFQATT and CDR2 SNEGSKA (reference sequence). V gave up 5 bases and J gave up 5 bases; unmatched junction bases: 9. The CDR3 has 13 amino acids. As DNA, the CDR3 is TGCAGTGCTCCTCGACAGGGCGGAGACGAGCAGTACTTC. As protein: CSAPRQGGDEQYF.